This T cell receptor (beta chain) was documented in a study of CD8+CD57+ T cells in acquired aplastic anemia. General study findings and limits: Almost 30 sequences, all CD8+ CDR3, were shared between patients and controls.

To note about this clonotype: The antigen remains undetermined.

TCR beta VDJ and CDR3 were profiled, and genomic DNA was the template. TCRdb reanalysed the reads using MiXCR and keeps one entry per CDR3 protein. The top ten hold roughly 8% of the sample, which has under 250,000 distinct CDR3 sequences, 40% to 50% seen once. This CDR3 region has 11 residues. V lost 5 bases, J lost 6 bases, and 7 bases lay in between. The germline CDR1 and CDR2 sequences are SEHNR and FQNEAQ (reference sequence). Selection for sequencing was limited to patients who had shown CD8+CD57+ cell expansion by flow cytometry. The clonotype originates from a human donor with aplastic anemia. The rearrangement joins TRBV7-9 to TRBJ2-5, with a possible D match to TRBD1 (6 bases). Sequencing was performed on sorted CD4+, CD8+, or CD8+CD57+ T cells (not recorded which) from PBMCs. The CDR3 region has the DNA TGTGCCAGCAGCCGGGACAAGACCCAGTACTTC. Translation gives CASSRDKTQYF.